Following are 21 T cell receptor beta chains from one sample sequenced in a study of regulatory T cells in long-lasting Graves disease. Relying on iRepertoire HTBI primers and Arm-PCR of CDR3 regions, the team built TCR beta libraries. TCRdb fed the multiplex PCR reads into MiXCR, producing one record per CDR3 protein. Of about 400,000 distinct CDR3 sequences listed, less than 25% are singletons. Documented time point: persistent/refractory GD, antithyroid drugs over 5 years with positive TRAb. Isolated PBMC RNA provided the starting material for the TCR library. Sequences were derived from peripheral blood mononuclear cells (PBMCs), sampled when the disease was refractory, from a patient treated with antithyroid drugs. The receptors were sampled from a female donor with Graves disease.

This clonotype turned up a few times. This chain uses TRBV20-1 with TRBJ1-2; D gene ambiguous. V was pared by 0 bases and J by 0 bases, with 11 bases between. From germline, CDR1 is DFQATT and CDR2 SNEGSKA (reference sequence). CDR3 size: 15 residues. CDR3 protein: CSARDVAQTNYGYTF. DNA for the CDR3: TGCAGTGCTAGAGATGTGGCGCAAACTAACTATGGCTACACCTTC.

In its sample, this clonotype was seen a few times. Since the CDR3 does not end with the conserved phenylalanine or tryptophan, this likely comes from a read error. This chain links TRBV2 with TRBJ1-1, with D hard to call. There are 11 residues in the CDR3. The V end was cut by 6 bases, the J end by 7 bases, with 9 bases between. The germline V gene encodes CDR1 SNHLY and CDR2 FYNNEI. The CDR3 loop is CASSAKSEAFS. Here the CDR3 DNA reads TGTGCCAGCAGCGCAAAGAGTGAAGCTTTCTCT.

This clonotype showed up many times. The gene calls are TRBV6-1 and TRBJ2-7; 13 bases agree with TRBD2. This CDR3 comprises 15 residues. Germline trimming cut 2 bases from V and 5 bases from J; bases unmatched to any gene: 3. Germline CDR1 and CDR2: MNHNS and SASEGT. CDR3: CASSELTSGRDEQYF. CDR3 nucleotides: TGTGCCAGCAGTGAACTTACTAGCGGGAGGGACGAGCAGTACTTC.

A note on this clonotype: A much larger clone lies one base from this, so it may be a read error. The V and J genes are TRBV18 and TRBJ1-4; D gene uncertain. V was trimmed by 3 bases and J by 7 bases, leaving 15 bases between them. Germline-derived CDR1 and CDR2 are KGHSH and LQKENI. The CDR3 has 15 residues. This CDR3 is CASSPKGRGGEKLFF. The CDR3 DNA reads TGTGCCAGCTCACCCAAAGGCCGGGGTGGTGAAAAACTGTTTTTT.

V and J are TRBV27 and TRBJ2-7; 7 bases are shared with TRBD2. Germline values: CDR1 MNHEY, CDR2 SMNVEV (reference sequence). Losses at the gene ends were 8 bases for V and 5 bases for J; bases not matched to a gene: 9. The CDR3 length is 13 residues. The CDR3 loop reads CASSETSIHEQYF. CDR3 coding DNA: TGTGCCAGCTCGGAGACTAGCATCCACGAGCAGTACTTC.

The V and J genes are TRBV7-2 and TRBJ1-5; D is uncertain. The CDR3 is 18 amino acids. V dropped 5 bases and J dropped 0 bases, with 20 bases sitting between them. Germline V gene lookup returns CDR1 SGHTA and CDR2 FQGNSA. This chain's CDR3 is CASSPRDSSLLSNQPQHF. The CDR3 coding sequence is TGTGCCAGCAGCCCCCGGGATAGCAGTCTCCTTAGCAATCAGCCCCAGCATTTT.

This clonotype was recorded many times. V usage is TRBV20-1 and J usage is TRBJ2-5, with D perhaps TRBD1 (6 bases). The CDR3 runs 12 residues. The V gene's germline CDR1 is DFQATT and CDR2 SNEGSKA (reference sequence). Trimming removed 2 bases from V and 5 bases from J, with 9 bases in between. Here the CDR3 reads CSARPGEETQYF. In DNA form, the CDR3 reads TGCAGTGCTAGACCAGGGGAGGAGACCCAGTACTTC.

Ten or more counts support this clonotype. The chain carries TRBV7-2 and TRBJ2-7, with 7 bases matching TRBD1. Germline V CDR1 and CDR2: SGHTA, FQGNSA. CDR3 length: 14 amino acids. The trim removed 5 bases at V and 1 base at J, leaving 5 bases unmatched. The CDR3 coding sequence is TGTGCCAGCAGCGTCGACAGGGCGTCCTACGAGCAGTACTTC. It codes for CASSVDRASYEQYF.

This clonotype appeared once. Just one base apart from a much larger clone, this may be a read error. CDR3 amino acids: CASSLELGRAQGTQYF. CDR3 DNA: TGTGCCAGCAGCTTAGAGTTGGGACGCGCCCAAGGGACCCAGTACTTC. The chain is built from TRBV11-2 and TRBJ2-5, with D possibly called TRBD1 or TRBD2 (5 bases each). Germline values: CDR1 SGHAT, CDR2 FQNNGV. The CDR3 sequence is 16 residues long.

This clonotype appeared many times. The V and J genes are TRBV20-1 and TRBJ2-5; 9 nucleotides line up with TRBD1. With 5 bases clipped from V and 4 bases from J, the junction kept 5 bases outside the gene matches. The CDR3 is made up of 13 amino acids. The germline gives CDR1 DFQATT, CDR2 SNEGSKA (reference sequence). The CDR3 protein is CSAHTGGGETQYF. The CDR3 bases are TGCAGTGCTCATACAGGGGGCGGAGAGACCCAGTACTTC.

The CDR3 sequence: CATSENGRGANTGELFF. In nucleotides, the CDR3 is TGTGCCACCAGTGAAAACGGACGGGGGGCCAACACCGGGGAGCTGTTTTTT. The V gene is TRBV24-1, the J gene TRBJ2-2; possible D gene TRBD2, 7 bases. Germline assignment: CDR1 KGHDR and CDR2 SFDVKD. Between the trimmed V and J ends, which lost 4 bases and 2 bases, there was a span of 16 bases. CDR3 length: 17 residues.

V usage is TRBV7-9 and J usage is TRBJ1-4; tentatively, D is TRBD1 (6 bases). Deletions cut 4 bases from V and 3 bases from J, with 18 bases between. Germline assignment: CDR1 SEHNR and CDR2 FQNEAQ (reference sequence). The CDR3 is made up of 17 amino acids. The CDR3 nucleotides are TGTGCCAGCAGCTCGGGGGGACACTCGGGGGCTAATGAAAAACTGTTTTTT. Translating it yields CASSSGGHSGANEKLFF. Drawing the rest from reference TRBV7-9 and TRBJ1-4, the complete variable domain is DTGVSQNPRHKITKRGQNVTFRCDPISEHNRLYWYRQTLGQGPEFLTYFQNEAQLEKSRLLSDRFSAERPKGSFSTLEIQRTEQGDSAMYLCASSSGGHSGANEKLFFGSGTQLSVL.

Details on this clonotype: The germline gene is not matched at one end of the junction; a read error may be the cause. The chain links TRBV7-9 to TRBJ2-7; D perhaps matches TRBD2 (6 bases). This CDR3 is built from 16 residues. CDR1 is SEHNR, CDR2 FQNEAQ, per germline (reference sequence). The CDR3 protein is CASSFRAGVSSYQQYF. CDR3 nucleotides: TGTGCCAGCAGCTTCAGAGCGGGTGTCAGCTCCTACCAGCAGTACTTC. Looking up the rest from reference TRBV7-9 and TRBJ2-7 gives the full variable domain: DTGVSQNPRHKITKRGQNVTFRCDPISEHNRLYWYRQTLGQGPEFLTYFQNEAQLEKSRLLSDRFSAERPKGSFSTLEIQRTEQGDSAMYLCASSFRAGVSSYQQYFGPGTRLTVT.

With respect to this clonotype: A much larger clonotype is one base distant, so this may be a read error. J is TRBJ2-7 and V is TRBV30, with a tentative D call TRBD2 (5 bases). Germline CDR1 and CDR2: GTSNPN and SVGIG (reference sequence). The CDR3 has 12 residues. CDR3 sequence: CAWSVLVYGQYF. The CDR3 nucleotides are TGTGCCTGGAGTGTACTAGTCTACGGGCAGTACTTC.

This clonotype has more than one count but fewer than ten. The rearrangement joins TRBV3-1 to TRBJ2-5; 8 nucleotides match TRBD2. The ends lost 0 bases at V and 6 bases at J; junction bases unmatched: 15. CDR1 is LGHDT and CDR2 is YNNKEL in the germline V gene (reference sequence). The CDR3 has 18 residues. The CDR3 DNA is TGTGCCAGCAGCCAAGATCTTGGTGTGCTAGCGGGTGAAAAGACCCAGTACTTC. Protein sequence: CASSQDLGVLAGEKTQYF.

This clonotype was recorded at least ten times. The J gene is TRBJ1-2, the V gene TRBV27; a possible D gene is TRBD1 (6 bases). Germline loops: CDR1 MNHEY, CDR2 SMNVEV (reference sequence). CDR3 length: 18 amino acids. The ends were cut back, 0 bases at V and 2 bases at J, with 19 bases in the middle. The CDR3: CASSLSTRGSTGNYGYTF. CDR3 DNA: TGTGCCAGCAGTTTATCGACTCGGGGATCAACAGGGAACTATGGCTACACCTTC.

V and J are TRBV7-2 and TRBJ2-2; 14 positions agree with TRBD2. After removal of 5 bases from V and 5 bases from J, the junction contained 13 bases not matched to a gene. From germline, CDR1 is SGHTA and CDR2 FQGNSA. The CDR3 is 19 amino acids. The CDR3 here is CASSRGTSGSGLGTGELFF. CDR3 sequence (DNA): TGTGCCAGCAGCCGCGGGACTAGCGGGAGTGGCTTGGGGACCGGGGAGCTGTTTTTT.

The V call is TRBV5-1, the J call TRBJ1-1; D call uncertain. CDR1 is SGHRS and CDR2 is YFSETQ in the germline V gene. The CDR3 contains 14 residues. The V end lost 5 bases, the J end lost 2 bases, and 13 bases lay between the germline ends. The CDR3 DNA sequence: TGCGCCAGCAGAATGGGTTCGCTAAACACTGAAGCTTTCTTT. As protein: CASRMGSLNTEAFF. Full variable domain (outside the CDR3, taken from reference TRBV5-1 and TRBJ1-1): KAGVTQTPRYLIKTRGQQVTLSCSPISGHRSVSWYQQTPGQGLQFLFEYFSETQRNKGNFPGRFSGRQFSNSRSEMNVSTLELGDSALYLCASRMGSLNTEAFFGQGTRLTVV.

About this clonotype: It is likely a read error, because the conserved phenylalanine at the end of the CDR3 is missing. V is TRBV2 and J is TRBJ1-2; D is ambiguous. From germline, CDR1 is SNHLY and CDR2 FYNNEI. Trimming removed 6 bases at V and 8 bases at J, with 16 bases between. The CDR3 is 13 residues long. In nucleotides, the CDR3 is TGTGCCAGCAGCCTAACTACCTGGGAGGGCTACACCCTC. Translated, it gives CASSLTTWEGYTL.

This clonotype showed up many times. The chain couples TRBV20-1 to TRBJ2-5, with 8 bases aligning to TRBD1. The germline gives CDR1 DFQATT, CDR2 SNEGSKA (reference sequence). V trimming: 6 bases; J trimming: 2 bases; junction bases outside the gene matches: 5. The CDR3 sequence is 13 residues long. The CDR3 DNA reads TGCAGTGCGGGACAGGTTGCACAAGAGACCCAGTACTTC. Translation gives CSAGQVAQETQYF.

Details on this clonotype: Just one base apart from a much larger clone, this may be a read error. The final CDR3 position lacks the conserved phenylalanine or tryptophan, pointing to a likely read error. This chain links TRBV6-1 with TRBJ1-2, with D uncertain. The CDR3 sequence is 13 residues long. Germline CDR1 and CDR2: MNHNS and SASEGT. V lost 7 bases and J lost 2, with 11 bases in between. This CDR3 is CASTSFGNYGYTS. The CDR3 region has the DNA TGTGCCAGCACCTCGTTTGGAAACTATGGCTACACCTCC.